What follows is one T cell receptor (beta chain) and its context. This entry comes from a study of shared clonotypes between healthy human individuals. V was cut by 5 bases and J by 4 bases, with 17 bases left in between. CDR3 length: 15 residues. Per the germline V gene, CDR1 is SEHNR and CDR2 is FQNEAQ (reference sequence). Clones were read by immunoSEQ multiplex PCR, and TCRdb kept only the in-frame ones, dropping some. The profile covers around 1.4 million clones, with roughly 98.5% appearing a single time and about 0.35% taken by the ten largest. The sample was naive CD4+ T cells sorted from blood. Subset here: CD45RA+ positively selected. The TCR sequence derives from a man aged 25 to 40 in good health. This rearrangement joins TRBV7-9 to TRBJ1-2; D not resolved. CDR3 nucleotide sequence: TGTGCCAGCAGCCCAGAGCGGCGGCTTCCCTATGGCTACACCTTC. This sequence encodes CASSPERRLPYGYTF.